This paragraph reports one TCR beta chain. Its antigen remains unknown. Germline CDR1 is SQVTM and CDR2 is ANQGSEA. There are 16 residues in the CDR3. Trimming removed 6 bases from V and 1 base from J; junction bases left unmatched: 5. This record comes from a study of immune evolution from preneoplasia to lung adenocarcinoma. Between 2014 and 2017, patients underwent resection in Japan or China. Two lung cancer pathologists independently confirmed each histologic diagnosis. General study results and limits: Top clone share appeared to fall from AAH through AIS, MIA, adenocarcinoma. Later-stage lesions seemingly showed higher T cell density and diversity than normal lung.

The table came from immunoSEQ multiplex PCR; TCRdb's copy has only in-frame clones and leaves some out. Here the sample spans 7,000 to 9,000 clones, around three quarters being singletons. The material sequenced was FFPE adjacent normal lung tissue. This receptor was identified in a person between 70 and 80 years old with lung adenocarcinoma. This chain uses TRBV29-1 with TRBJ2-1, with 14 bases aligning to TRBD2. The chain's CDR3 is CSVPGTSGGSYNEQFF. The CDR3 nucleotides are TGCAGCGTCCCCGGGACTAGCGGGGGTTCCTACAATGAGCAGTTCTTC.